This T cell receptor beta chain is drawn from a study of molecular identifiers for immune sequencing clone quantification. A CD8+CD4-CCR7+CD45RA+ phenotype served as the sorting definition for naive CD8 T cells. V lost 6 bases, J lost 3 bases, and 7 bases stayed unmatched. The CDR3 consists of 14 residues. Germline V gives CDR1 KGHSH, CDR2 LQKENI. Study conclusions and caveats: Should identical TCR molecules share a barcode, the sizes of highly expanded clones could be underestimated. Even with 1 million or so naive cells present, spiked Jurkat TCR RNA from one cell was reportedly detectable. Over 97% of CMV-specific effector molecules, but under 1% of naive ones, were in clones above 20 copies.

TCRdb reprocessed the PCR reads via MiXCR and lists one record per CDR3 protein. The table shows hundreds of thousands of distinct CDR3 sequences, with 15% to 20% occurring only once. This clonotype appeared a few times. Its antigen is as yet unknown. This TCR was sampled from a human donor in good health. Some libraries in this study had Jurkat cell RNA spiked in. Sequencing was performed on naive CD8+ T cells from blood, with Jurkat cell RNA spiked in. Noted subset: FACS-sorted CD8+CD4-CCR7+CD45RA+ naive T cells. The chain recombines TRBV18 with TRBJ2-5, with 7 positions matching TRBD2. Here the CDR3 DNA reads TGTGCCAGCTCCCCTCGGGGAGGGGAAGAGACCCAGTACTTC. Translated, it gives CASSPRGGEETQYF.